One and the same sample provided the 24 T cell receptor beta chains below, sequenced in a study of T cell repertoires in cytomegalovirus infection. No antigen has been assigned to these receptors. TCRdb re-analysed the reads in MiXCR, keeping a single row per CDR3 protein. The sample records nearly 700,000 distinct CDR3 sequences, around 32% being singletons. The source was cultured PBMCs, collected from culture after CMV antigen stimulation. The receptors were gathered from a human donor in good health (CMV status not recorded). Some clones in this sample may be carry-over from other donors' samples.

V is TRBV19 and J is TRBJ1-1; 9 nucleotides match TRBD1. V was pared by 7 bases and J by 5 bases, with 14 bases of the junction left unmatched. From germline, CDR1 is LNHDA and CDR2 SQIVND (reference sequence). The CDR3 is made up of 16 amino acids. The DNA for the CDR3 is TGTGCCAGTATCACCCACCGGGGACAGGGACGAACTGAAGCTTTCTTT. This encodes CASITHRGQGRTEAFF.

This chain links TRBV6-1 with TRBJ2-2, with 10 bases lining up with TRBD2. The CDR3 loop spans 17 amino acids. Losses at the gene ends were 4 bases for V and 3 bases for J; bases not matched to a gene: 8. CDR1 MNHNS and CDR2 SASEGT come from the germline V gene. The CDR3: CASSATKRGGYTGELFF. CDR3 bases: TGTGCCAGCAGTGCCACAAAGCGGGGGGGCTACACCGGGGAGCTGTTTTTT.

The V call is TRBV7-2, the J call TRBJ2-3, with 9 positions matching TRBD2. The CDR3 is 16 residues long. The germline V gene encodes CDR1 SGHTA and CDR2 FQGNSA. With V trimmed by 1 base and J by 4 bases, 6 bases remained unmatched. The CDR3: CASSLEAGGPADTQYF. The CDR3 nucleotides are TGTGCCAGCAGCTTAGAGGCGGGAGGGCCGGCAGATACGCAGTATTTT. The entire variable domain, with the rest obtained from reference TRBV7-2 and TRBJ2-3, is as follows: GAGVSQSPSNKVTEKGKDVELRCDPISGHTALYWYRQSLGQGLEFLIYFQGNSAPDKSGLPSDRFSAERTGGSVSTLTIQRTQQEDSAVYLCASSLEAGGPADTQYFGPGTRLTVL.

This clonotype was found many times. V is TRBV7-2 and J is TRBJ1-4; D uncertain. The CDR3 runs to 15 residues. V was trimmed by 5 bases and J by 3 bases, leaving 13 bases between them. CDR1 SGHTA and CDR2 FQGNSA come from the germline V gene. CDR3 protein: CASSRGRAANEKLFF. CDR3 nucleotides: TGTGCCAGCAGCCGAGGGAGGGCAGCTAATGAAAAACTGTTTTTT. Full variable domain (outside the CDR3, taken from reference TRBV7-2 and TRBJ1-4): GAGVSQSPSNKVTEKGKDVELRCDPISGHTALYWYRQSLGQGLEFLIYFQGNSAPDKSGLPSDRFSAERTGGSVSTLTIQRTQQEDSAVYLCASSRGRAANEKLFFGSGTQLSVL.

This clonotype was counted between two and nine times. The CDR3 protein is CSAAGSSDQPQHF. The CDR3 coding sequence is TGCAGTGCGGCCGGGTCCAGCGATCAGCCCCAGCATTTT. V gene TRBV20-1 combines with J gene TRBJ1-5; D unresolved. V lost 6 bases and J 5 bases, leaving 14 bases between the germline ends. This CDR3 region has 13 residues. Germline lookup yields CDR1 DFQATT and CDR2 SNEGSKA (reference sequence).

This clonotype was detected only a few times. The chain carries TRBV10-3 and TRBJ1-4; weak D call: TRBD1 (5 bases). The CDR3 sequence is 14 residues long. CDR1 and CDR2 from the germline V gene are ENHRY and SYGVKD. Trimming took 0 bases from V and 9 from J, leaving 11 bases between them. The CDR3, as DNA: TGTGCCATCAGTGAGTCTAGGGACCGACAAAAACTGTTTTTT. This translates into CAISESRDRQKLFF.

The rearrangement uses TRBV12-5 and TRBJ2-2; D is ambiguous. The germline V and J ends were trimmed by 1 base and 6 bases, with 9 bases remaining between them. The CDR3 totals 14 residues. CDR1 LGHNT and CDR2 FRNRAP come from the germline V gene. In nucleotides, the CDR3 is TGTGCTAGTGGTTTGGATTCTGGGGCCGGGGAGCTGTTTTTT. Protein product: CASGLDSGAGELFF.

This clonotype has a count of ten or more. For the CDR3, the DNA is TGTGCCAGCAGCTTAGAAGGTAGCGGGAGTCTCGCAGATACGCAGTATTTT. Translated: CASSLEGSGSLADTQYF. The chain links TRBV7-2 to TRBJ2-3; 9 bases are shared with TRBD2. The germline CDR1 and CDR2 sequences are SGHTA and FQGNSA. J lost 4 bases, V lost 1 base, and 9 bases had no gene match. The CDR3 runs 17 residues.

The chain has TRBV7-2 and TRBJ2-1; D is perhaps TRBD2 (6 bases). The CDR3 is made up of 14 amino acids. The germline gives CDR1 SGHTA, CDR2 FQGNSA. V lost 1 base and J 6 bases, leaving 10 bases between the germline ends. The CDR3 region is CASSLEASVNEQFF. CDR3 nucleotides: TGTGCCAGCAGCTTAGAAGCTAGCGTCAATGAGCAGTTCTTC.

The V gene is TRBV20-1, the J gene TRBJ1-5; 8 nucleotides line up with TRBD1. The CDR3 is made up of 14 amino acids. J lost 4 bases, V lost 6 bases, and 8 bases had no gene match. Germline loops: CDR1 DFQATT, CDR2 SNEGSKA (reference sequence). CDR3 bases: TGCAGTGCGGAGTACCGGACAGGGAATCAGCCCCAGCATTTT. Translated, it gives CSAEYRTGNQPQHF.

Of note for this clonotype: The junction does not match germline at one end; this may be a read error. The rearrangement links TRBV6-5 to TRBJ2-1, with 10 nucleotides matching TRBD2. Germline loops: CDR1 MNHEY, CDR2 SVGAGI. The CDR3 totals 14 residues. The CDR3 region has the DNA TGTGCCAGCAGTAATAGCGGGGGGTACAAAGAGCAGTTCTTC. This sequence encodes CASSNSGGYKEQFF.

The V gene is TRBV10-3, the J gene TRBJ2-3; TRBD1 aligns across 9 bases. The CDR3 has 14 residues. The V gene's germline CDR1 is ENHRY and CDR2 SYGVKD. The trim removed 10 bases at V and 3 bases at J, leaving 8 bases unmatched. CDR3 coding DNA: TGTGCCAGCTCCGGGACAGGGACGACAGATACGCAGTATTTT. Its protein is CASSGTGTTDTQYF.

The rearrangement uses TRBV5-1 and TRBJ2-3; 8 bases are a match to TRBD2. V lost 0 bases to trimming and J lost 2 bases; unmatched junction nucleotides: 8. In germline, CDR1 is SGHRS, CDR2 YFSETQ. The CDR3 has 17 amino acids. The CDR3 loop reads CASSLDPSGGLTDTQYF. The CDR3 DNA sequence: TGCGCCAGCAGCTTGGATCCCAGCGGGGGACTCACAGATACGCAGTATTTT.

In this sample, this clonotype turned up a few times. The rearrangement joins TRBV19 to TRBJ1-3, with 7 nucleotides matching TRBD1. Germline V gene data show CDR1 as LNHDA and CDR2 as SQIVND (reference sequence). The CDR3 sequence is 14 residues long. The trim removed 6 bases at V and 4 bases at J, leaving 6 bases unmatched. The CDR3 protein is CASSDRAGGNTIYF. Written as DNA, the CDR3 is TGTGCCAGTAGCGACAGGGCCGGCGGAAACACCATATATTTT.

This clonotype was observed a few times. This chain connects TRBV7-9 to TRBJ2-3; no clear D. The CDR3 loop spans 17 amino acids. Trimming took off 2 bases at V and 1 base at J, with 16 bases between the two ends. Looked up from germline, CDR1 is SEHNR and CDR2 is FQNEAQ (reference sequence). The CDR3 DNA is TGTGCCAGCAGCTTAAGAACATCACAGTTCGGCACAGATACGCAGTATTTT. Its protein product is CASSLRTSQFGTDTQYF.

The J gene is TRBJ2-3, the V gene TRBV6-1; D gene ambiguous. The CDR3 covers 15 residues. With 1 base removed from V and 1 base from J, the gap between germline ends came to 9 bases. Germline CDR1 and CDR2: MNHNS and SASEGT. CDR3 sequence (DNA): TGTGCCAGCAGTGAAGTCGTTCGGGGCACAGATACGCAGTATTTT. Amino acids: CASSEVVRGTDTQYF.

Points on this clonotype: The junction differs from germline at one of its ends, possibly a read error. The chain uses TRBV28 and TRBJ1-1; 10 bases line up with TRBD1. Germline CDR1 is MDHEN and CDR2 is SYDVKM. This CDR3 contains 12 residues. CDR3 region: CASSTTGTGVLF. As DNA, the CDR3 is TGTGCCAGCAGCACAACCGGGACAGGGGTACTCTTT.

V is TRBV2 and J is TRBJ1-4; TRBD1 is a possible D gene (5 bases). The CDR3 has 15 residues. Trimming removed 7 bases at V and 6 bases at J, with 18 bases between. The germline gives CDR1 SNHLY, CDR2 FYNNEI. CDR3 in DNA: TGTGCCAGCACCGAGGGGTCAGGAGCTTATGAAAAACTGTTTTTT. Amino acid sequence: CASTEGSGAYEKLFF.

In its sample, this clonotype was seen many times. The V call is TRBV7-2, the J call TRBJ1-3, with 9 bases matching TRBD1. Germline V gene sequence: CDR1 SGHTA, CDR2 FQGNSA. The CDR3 has 16 amino acids. The V gene end was trimmed by 4 bases and the J gene end by 2 bases; junction bases not matched to a gene: 6. The CDR3 is CASSSQGARAGNTIYF. DNA of the CDR3: TGTGCCAGCAGCTCACAGGGGGCGCGGGCTGGAAACACCATATATTTT.

This sequence joins TRBV7-2 and TRBJ2-1; D remains unclear. This CDR3 spans 13 amino acids. Germline lookup yields CDR1 SGHTA and CDR2 FQGNSA. Trimming removed 5 bases at V and 12 bases at J, with 17 bases between. CDR3 sequence: CASSPIVSVMQFF. The CDR3 bases are TGTGCCAGCAGCCCCATCGTCTCGGTAATGCAGTTCTTC.

This chain links TRBV10-3 with TRBJ1-6; unclear D gene. V was shortened by 7 bases and J by 10 bases, with 14 bases between the two germline ends. CDR3 size: 13 residues. The germline V gene encodes CDR1 ENHRY and CDR2 SYGVKD. CDR3 DNA sequence: TGTGCCATCAATGAAGGTACTCGGTCACCCCTCCACTTT. It codes for CAINEGTRSPLHF.

This clonotype was seen at least ten times. The CDR3 protein is CASSARQGGNSPLHF. The CDR3 coding sequence is TGTGCCAGCAGCGCCCGACAGGGGGGAAATTCACCCCTCCACTTT. V gene TRBV7-2 combines with J gene TRBJ1-6; the match to TRBD1 covers 9 bases. The CDR3 is 15 residues long. J lost 7 bases, V lost 5 bases, and 6 bases had no gene match. Germline loops: CDR1 SGHTA, CDR2 FQGNSA. The full variable domain, in which reference TRBV7-2 and TRBJ1-6 provide the parts outside the CDR3, is GAGVSQSPSNKVTEKGKDVELRCDPISGHTALYWYRQSLGQGLEFLIYFQGNSAPDKSGLPSDRFSAERTGGSVSTLTIQRTQQEDSAVYLCASSARQGGNSPLHFGNGTRLTVT.

CDR3 in amino acids: CASSQRDGYNSPLHF. In nucleotides, the CDR3 is TGCGCCAGCAGCCAACGCGACGGCTATAATTCACCCCTCCACTTT. This chain links TRBV4-1 with TRBJ1-6; D not certain. CDR1 is MGHRA, CDR2 YSYEKL, per germline. CDR3 length equals 15 residues. V lost 2 bases to trimming and J lost 3 bases, with 8 bases between them.

This clonotype has only a few counts. One end of the junction varies from germline; a read error may be responsible. The chain uses TRBV11-2 and TRBJ1-5; no reliable D call. The CDR3 runs 13 residues. In germline, CDR1 is SGHAT, CDR2 FQNNGV. The CDR3 DNA reads as TGTGCCAGCAGCCTAGACCCCTTGCAGCCCCAGCATTTT. This translates into CASSLDPLQPQHF. Full variable domain (missing parts from reference TRBV11-2 and TRBJ1-5): EAGVAQSPRYKIIEKRQSVAFWCNPISGHATLYWYQQILGQGPKLLIQFQNNGVVDDSQLPKDRFSAERLKGVDSTLKIQPAKLEDSAVYLCASSLDPLQPQHFGDGTRLSIL.